The 23 T cell receptor beta chains below come from one sample, sequenced in a study of blood T cell repertoires in COVID-19. Assay: immunoSEQ multiplex PCR; the TCRdb copy retains only in-frame clones and omits some. The table includes some 510,000 clones, roughly 90% detected once. Input material: PBMCs or T cells enriched from blood (not recorded which). The receptor set was obtained from a woman between 40 and 55 years old who had recovered from COVID-19.

The chain uses TRBV6-4 and TRBJ1-1; 7 nucleotides line up with TRBD1. This CDR3 has 14 amino acids. The V gene's germline CDR1 is MRHNA and CDR2 SNTAGT. The V segment lost 6 bases and the J segment 3 bases; nucleotides outside the gene matches: 7. The CDR3, as DNA: TGTGCCAGCAGACGACAGGGCAGAGACACTGAAGCTTTCTTT. Translating it yields CASRRQGRDTEAFF.

About this clone: Different DNA sequences within this sample yield the same CDR3. This chain connects TRBV5-1 to TRBJ1-1; D is undetermined. V gave up 0 bases and J gave up 1 base, with 4 bases separating them. The CDR3 runs to 13 residues. In germline, CDR1 is SGHRS, CDR2 YFSETQ. The CDR3 region is CASSLGGNTEAFF. CDR3 DNA: TGCGCCAGCAGCTTGGGAGGGAACACTGAAGCTTTCTTT.

V usage is TRBV11-2 and J usage is TRBJ2-7; 7 bases map to TRBD1. Germline V lookup: CDR1 SGHAT, CDR2 FQNNGV. Trimming removed 6 bases from V and 3 bases from J; junction bases left unmatched: 8. This CDR3 contains 14 residues. DNA for the CDR3: TGTGCCAGCAGTCACCCCGGACAGGACTACGAGCAGTACTTC. As protein: CASSHPGQDYEQYF.

J is TRBJ2-7 and V is TRBV11-3; D gene unclear. Germline loops: CDR1 SGHNT, CDR2 YENEEA. V was pared by 5 bases and J by 0 bases, with 11 bases between. This CDR3 has 14 residues. CDR3 sequence reads: CASSPFSLSYEQYF. CDR3 nucleotides: TGTGCCAGCAGCCCCTTCTCCCTCTCCTACGAGCAGTACTTC.

The V and J genes are TRBV6-6 and TRBJ2-2; D possibly corresponds to TRBD1 (6 bases). Trimming took 6 bases from V and 5 from J, leaving 13 bases between them. CDR3 size: 14 residues. Germline CDR1 MNHNY, CDR2 SVGAGI (reference sequence). As DNA, the CDR3 is TGTGCCAGCAGGTCCTGGGGGCCTACCGGGGAGCTGTTTTTT. Protein product: CASRSWGPTGELFF.

The chain has TRBV5-1 and TRBJ1-3; D unresolved. The germline V gene has CDR1 SGHRS and CDR2 YFSETQ. The CDR3 has 15 amino acids. The germline V and J ends were trimmed by 0 bases and 2 bases, with 9 bases remaining between them. CDR3 protein: CASSLVGRAGNTIYF. DNA for the CDR3: TGCGCCAGCAGCTTGGTTGGGAGGGCTGGAAACACCATATATTTT.

The chain links TRBV5-6 to TRBJ1-2; TRBD1 matches at 10 bases. Germline V gives CDR1 SGHDT, CDR2 YYEEEE. The CDR3 has 17 amino acids. V dropped 3 bases and J dropped 5; count of bases not matched to a gene: 13. The CDR3 is CASSSLASDRGVYGYTF. CDR3 bases: TGTGCCAGCAGCTCATTGGCCTCGGACAGGGGGGTTTATGGCTACACCTTC.

The rearrangement joins TRBV6-5 to TRBJ2-3, with D possibly TRBD2 on 6 matching bases. Deletions cut 5 bases from V and 13 bases from J, with 16 bases between. From germline, CDR1 is MNHEY and CDR2 SVGAGI. The length of the CDR3 is 12 residues. CDR3: CASSQTGTHEYF. The CDR3 DNA follows: TGTGCCAGCAGTCAGACTGGGACTCATGAGTATTTT.

The chain has TRBV6-4 and TRBJ2-7; possible D gene TRBD2, 5 bases. The V end lost 9 bases, the J end lost 5 bases, and 23 bases lay between the germline ends. The CDR3 is made up of 15 amino acids. CDR1 and CDR2 (germline): MRHNA, SNTAGT. CDR3 amino acids: CARRDRVGLGDEQYF. Here the CDR3 DNA reads TGTGCCAGAAGGGATAGGGTCGGTCTGGGAGACGAGCAGTACTTC.

The chain links TRBV7-8 to TRBJ1-1; TRBD1 matches at 7 bases. The CDR3 has 13 amino acids. Trimming took 5 bases from V and 8 from J; bases not matched to a gene: 8. Germline V gene lookup returns CDR1 SGHVS and CDR2 FQNEAQ. CDR3 region: CASSLQGVTEAFF. The CDR3 region has the DNA TGTGCCAGCAGCCTCCAGGGGGTAACGGAAGCTTTCTTT.

The chain joins TRBV6-4 to TRBJ1-1; tentative D call: TRBD1 (6 bases). Trimming stripped 8 bases from V and 9 bases from J, with 16 bases between. The length of the CDR3 is 12 residues. Germline values: CDR1 MRHNA, CDR2 SNTAGT. This CDR3 is CASSPNGGQAFF. The CDR3 bases are TGTGCCAGCTCGCCGAACGGGGGGCAAGCTTTCTTT.

The V call is TRBV18, the J call TRBJ1-1; no reliable D call. The length of the CDR3 is 16 residues. Germline CDR1 KGHSH, CDR2 LQKENI. Trimming pared 4 bases from V and 5 bases from J, leaving 20 bases between. The CDR3 bases are TGTGCCAGCTCACGAGACTCACATTTGTCACGGACTGAAGCTTTCTTT. Protein product: CASSRDSHLSRTEAFF.

The chain employs TRBV7-2 and TRBJ1-2; a weak D match, TRBD1 (6 bases). Trimming stripped 5 bases from V and 2 bases from J, with 12 bases between. The V gene's germline CDR1 is SGHTA and CDR2 FQGNSA. This CDR3 comprises 14 residues. For the CDR3, the DNA is TGTGCCAGCAGCCAGACCCAGGGGAACTATGGCTACACCTTC. It yields the protein CASSQTQGNYGYTF.

This clone was counted only a few times. The chain has TRBV14 and TRBJ2-7; possibly TRBD1 for D (7 bases). Germline assignment: CDR1 SGHDN and CDR2 FVKESK. CDR3 length: 16 residues. Deletions cut 2 bases from V and 2 bases from J, with 16 bases between. The DNA for the CDR3 is TGTGCCAGCAGCCAACCCTTGGCCAGGGGGGCCTACGAGCAGTACTTC. It yields the protein CASSQPLARGAYEQYF.

The chain couples TRBV4-3 to TRBJ1-6; 7 bases fit TRBD1. The length of the CDR3 is 17 residues. V dropped 3 bases and J dropped 0; count of bases not matched to a gene: 5. CDR1 is LGHNA and CDR2 is YSLEER in the germline V gene. CDR3 protein: CASSQRDSRSYNSPLHF. CDR3 sequence (DNA): TGCGCCAGCAGCCAGCGGGACAGCCGCTCCTATAATTCACCCCTCCACTTT.

J is TRBJ1-4 and V is TRBV12-5, with a possible D match to TRBD1 (6 bases). CDR3 length: 14 residues. V was trimmed by 7 bases and J by 5 bases, leaving 14 bases between them. CDR1 and CDR2 (germline): LGHNT, FRNRAP. The CDR3 bases are TGTGCTAGTGCCCAGGGGAACGGAAATGAAAAACTGTTTTTT. As protein: CASAQGNGNEKLFF.

The rearrangement joins TRBV18 to TRBJ2-2; maybe TRBD2 (6 bases). Trimming stripped 2 bases from V and 6 bases from J, with 19 bases between. The CDR3 loop spans 17 amino acids. The germline gives CDR1 KGHSH, CDR2 LQKENI. CDR3 in DNA: TGTGCCAGCTCACCATCACCAGTGGGGGGTTACGCCGGGGAGCTGTTTTTT. Encoded protein: CASSPSPVGGYAGELFF.

This chain uses TRBV15 with TRBJ2-7, with D perhaps matching TRBD2 (6 bases). Germline-derived CDR1 and CDR2 are LNHNV and YYDKDF (reference sequence). V shed 0 bases and J shed 2 bases, with 8 bases lying between them. The CDR3 contains 14 residues. The CDR3 protein is CATSRDPGAYEQYF. In nucleotides, the CDR3 is TGTGCCACCAGCAGAGACCCGGGGGCCTACGAGCAGTACTTC.

The CDR3 loop is CASSTTPGQRTNYGYTF. CDR3 in DNA: TGTGCCAGTAGTACGACACCGGGACAGAGAACTAACTATGGCTACACCTTC. The chain carries TRBV19 and TRBJ1-2; 7 positions match TRBD1. From germline, CDR1 is LNHDA and CDR2 SQIVND (reference sequence). The CDR3 extends over 17 amino acids. With 4 bases clipped from V and 0 bases from J, the junction kept 11 bases outside the gene matches.

The rearrangement uses TRBV18 and TRBJ1-1; 9 nucleotides agree with TRBD1. CDR3 length: 14 residues. The junction had 6 bases not matched to a gene; V was cut back by 2 bases and J by 8 bases. From germline, CDR1 is KGHSH and CDR2 LQKENI. In DNA form, the CDR3 reads TGTGCCAGCTCACCATACCGGGACAGGGCGGAAGCTTTCTTT. Translation: CASSPYRDRAEAFF.

The chain recombines TRBV10-3 with TRBJ1-5, with a tentative D call TRBD1 (6 bases). V shed 10 bases and J shed 7 bases, with 20 bases lying between them. The CDR3 consists of 14 residues. The germline V gene encodes CDR1 ENHRY and CDR2 SYGVKD. CDR3 in DNA: TGTGCCACGTCCCGGGACACCTCAGGGCAGCCCCAGCATTTT. As protein: CATSRDTSGQPQHF.

J is TRBJ2-3 and V is TRBV6-5; 14 bases fit TRBD2. Looked up from germline, CDR1 is MNHEY and CDR2 is SVGAGI. With 6 bases clipped from V and 5 bases from J, the junction kept 4 bases outside the gene matches. This CDR3 is built from 15 residues. CDR3 nucleotides: TGTGCCAGCAGAGGGACTAGCGGGAGAAGAGATACGCAGTATTTT. It codes for CASRGTSGRRDTQYF.

The rearrangement links TRBV27 to TRBJ1-1; D is undetermined. Germline V gene sequence: CDR1 MNHEY, CDR2 SMNVEV (reference sequence). The CDR3 is 13 amino acids. The ends were cut back, 6 bases at V and 4 bases at J, with 12 bases in the middle. The CDR3 reads CASSQMAVTEAFF. CDR3 nucleotides: TGTGCCAGCAGCCAAATGGCGGTCACTGAAGCTTTCTTT.